This TCR beta chain was found in a study of blood T cell repertoires in COVID-19. On the study more broadly: Nucleic acid was either cDNA or gDNA, and it came from T cells, B-cell-depleted T cells, or PBMCs.

The CDR3 sequence is 15 residues long. CDR1 is SNHLY, CDR2 FYNNEI, per germline. V was trimmed by 5 bases and J by 0 bases, leaving 11 bases between them. Authors' analysis steps: Reference gene primer amplification gave nucleated cell count estimates. Measured with immunoSEQ multiplex PCR; TCRdb has only the in-frame clones, and not every one. V, J and clone size were drawn from that table, and D and trimming were deduced from the DNA. This table holds 68,000 or so clones, more than 60% found once. The chain is built from TRBV2 and TRBJ1-5; tentatively, D is TRBD1 (5 bases). This receptor was identified in a human donor in a cohort sampled during active COVID-19. The sequenced sample consisted of peripheral blood. The CDR3 reads CASSPEQDSNQPQHF. The CDR3 nucleotides are TGTGCCAGCAGTCCGGAACAGGATAGCAATCAGCCCCAGCATTTT. The full variable domain, completed using reference TRBV2 and TRBJ1-5, is EPEVTQTPSHQVTQMGQEVILRCVPISNHLYFYWYRQILGQKVEFLVSFYNNEISEKSEIFDDQFSVERPDGSNFTLKIRSTKLEDSAMYFCASSPEQDSNQPQHFGDGTRLSIL.